This passage covers 5 T cell receptor beta chains from one sample sequenced in a study of radiotherapy plus CTLA-4 blockade in lung cancer (dated by TCRdb to 2016 to 2018). The method was the immunoSEQ multiplex PCR assay. Not all clones reach the TCRdb copy of this immuneACCESS table, which keeps in-frame sequences only. Checked studies attribute under half of the gap to unresolved V genes and leave the rest unexplained. The sample table holds some 70,000 clones, of which around three quarters were seen once. Together, the top ten hold roughly 10% of the sample. This material consisted of peripheral blood, taken from a patient treated with radiotherapy plus ipilimumab. Every receptor here comes from a human donor with non-small cell lung cancer who had a complete response to radiotherapy plus ipilimumab.

V and J are TRBV19 and TRBJ2-3, with no clear D. The germline gives CDR1 LNHDA, CDR2 SQIVND (reference sequence). Between the trimmed V and J ends, which lost 7 bases and 5 bases, there was a span of 16 bases. This CDR3 has 14 amino acids. CDR3 coding DNA: TGTGCCAGTACCTCTTCGTTTATTGGAGATACGCAGTATTTT. It is translated as CASTSSFIGDTQYF.

DNA for the CDR3: TGTGCCAGCAGCTCCTACAGGGGGCCAGTGAACACTGAAGCTTTCTTT. Protein: CASSSYRGPVNTEAFF. The V gene is TRBV7-8, the J gene TRBJ1-1, with 9 bases aligning to TRBD1. CDR1 and CDR2 (germline): SGHVS, FQNEAQ. This CDR3 contains 16 residues. Trimming removed 4 bases from V and 0 bases from J; junction bases left unmatched: 6.

V usage is TRBV7-2 and J usage is TRBJ1-1; TRBD1 is a possible D gene (6 bases). The germline V gene has CDR1 SGHTA and CDR2 FQGNSA. The CDR3 is 14 residues long. V lost 5 bases to trimming and J lost 5 bases, with 15 bases between them. CDR3 residues: CASSPSRGVTEAFF. CDR3 in DNA: TGTGCCAGCAGCCCTTCCAGGGGAGTAACTGAAGCTTTCTTT.

This rearrangement joins TRBV18 to TRBJ2-5, with D unclear. V was trimmed by 3 bases and J by 5 bases, leaving 10 bases between them. Germline-derived CDR1 and CDR2 are KGHSH and LQKENI. The CDR3 spans 13 residues. CDR3 sequence: CASSPASSETQYF. The CDR3 bases are TGTGCCAGCTCACCGGCATCCAGCGAGACCCAGTACTTC.

The CDR3 reads CASRTATSRNEQFF. CDR3 nucleotide sequence: TGTGCCAGCAGAACCGCGACTAGCAGGAATGAGCAGTTCTTC. The V gene is TRBV25-1, the J gene TRBJ2-1, with 7 bases lining up with TRBD2. Germline V CDR1 and CDR2: MGHDK, SYGVNS. The CDR3 contains 14 residues. With V trimmed by 6 bases and J by 7 bases, 9 bases remained unmatched.